The sequence of this T cell receptor beta chain was determined in a study of cytomegalovirus exposure and HLA in healthy donors. The study, taken as a whole, reports: According to a subsequent analysis, TCR clusters identified in the first cohort showed a tendency to co-occur across the 120 validation repertoires. Researchers reported that three CMV-associated chains were confirmed in vitro as CMV antigen-specific. Across donors, most TCRs were seen rarely, yet some public ones were widespread. The study recorded fewer than 200 TCR beta chains that were cytomegalovirus-associated.

The data were produced by immunoSEQ multiplex PCR, yet TCRdb's version contains in-frame clones alone and is incomplete. The data show 90,000 to 150,000 clones, 88% seen once. A word on this clone: What it recognizes is unknown.

This sequence originates from a man aged 18 to 30 in good health and CMV-seronegative. Sequenced: PBMCs.

The chain's CDR3 is CASNRQDNQPQHF. The CDR3 DNA is TGTGCCAGCAACCGACAGGACAATCAGCCCCAGCATTTT. This chain joins TRBV6-1 and TRBJ1-5; a possible D gene is TRBD1 (6 bases). Germline-derived CDR1 and CDR2 are MNHNS and SASEGT. The CDR3 length is 13 residues. Trimming stripped 7 bases from V and 3 bases from J, with 10 bases between.